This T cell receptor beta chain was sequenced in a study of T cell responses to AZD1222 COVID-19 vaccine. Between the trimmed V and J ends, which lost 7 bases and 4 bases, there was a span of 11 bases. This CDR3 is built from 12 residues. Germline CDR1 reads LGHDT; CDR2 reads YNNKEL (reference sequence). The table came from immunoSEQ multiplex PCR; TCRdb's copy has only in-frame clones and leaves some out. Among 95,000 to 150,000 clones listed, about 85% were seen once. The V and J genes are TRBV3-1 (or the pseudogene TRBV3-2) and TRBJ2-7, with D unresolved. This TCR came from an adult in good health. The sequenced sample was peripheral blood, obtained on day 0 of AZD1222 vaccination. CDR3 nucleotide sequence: TGTGCCAGCAACCAGCCTGGTTACGAGCAGTACTTC. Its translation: CASNQPGYEQYF.